This T cell receptor (beta chain) is from a study of STAT5B mutations in CD4+ large granular lymphocyte leukemia. Profiling relied on immunoSEQ multiplex PCR, and the TCRdb table lists in-frame clones only, not all of them. The table lists roughly 34,000 clones, around 76% of them singletons. In germline, CDR1 is MNHNS, CDR2 SASEGT. The CDR3 has 14 residues. Trimming took 2 bases from V and 9 from J; bases not matched to a gene: 7. Sequencing was done on a sample of CD4+ T cells from blood buffy coats. The chain uses TRBV6-1 and TRBJ2-1, with 7 bases lining up with TRBD1. The TCR was taken from a human donor in good health. The DNA for the CDR3 is TGTGCCAGCAGTGAAAGGACAGGTAGGAGTGAGCAGTTCTTC. It translates to CASSERTGRSEQFF.